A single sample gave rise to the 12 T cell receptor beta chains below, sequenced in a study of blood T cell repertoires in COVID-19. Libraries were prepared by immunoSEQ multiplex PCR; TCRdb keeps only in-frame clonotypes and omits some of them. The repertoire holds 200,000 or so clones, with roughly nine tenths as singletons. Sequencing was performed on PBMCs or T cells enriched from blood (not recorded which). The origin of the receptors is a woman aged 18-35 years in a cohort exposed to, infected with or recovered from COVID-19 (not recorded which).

The CDR3 nucleotides are TGTGCCAGCGGGCTAGCGGGAGGCAGCACAGATACGCAGTATTTT. Translation: CASGLAGGSTDTQYF. V usage is TRBV11-3 and J usage is TRBJ2-3; 11 nucleotides align to TRBD2. V lost 8 bases and J lost 0; bases outside the gene matches: 4. The CDR3 has 15 amino acids. CDR1 and CDR2 (germline): SGHNT, YENEEA.

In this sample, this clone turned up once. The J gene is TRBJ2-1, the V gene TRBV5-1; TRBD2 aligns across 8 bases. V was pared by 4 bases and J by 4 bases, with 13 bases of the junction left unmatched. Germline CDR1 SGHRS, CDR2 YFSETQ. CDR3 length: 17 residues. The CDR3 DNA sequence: TGCGCCAGCAGCCTCGCACCTCTAACGGGAGGGTACAATGAGCAGTTCTTC. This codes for CASSLAPLTGGYNEQFF.

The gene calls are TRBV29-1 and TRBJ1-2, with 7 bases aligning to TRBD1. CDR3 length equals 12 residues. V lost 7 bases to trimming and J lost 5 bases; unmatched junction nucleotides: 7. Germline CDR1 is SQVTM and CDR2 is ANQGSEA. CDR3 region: CSGRDRAYGYTF. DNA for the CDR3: TGCAGCGGAAGGGACAGAGCTTATGGCTACACCTTC.

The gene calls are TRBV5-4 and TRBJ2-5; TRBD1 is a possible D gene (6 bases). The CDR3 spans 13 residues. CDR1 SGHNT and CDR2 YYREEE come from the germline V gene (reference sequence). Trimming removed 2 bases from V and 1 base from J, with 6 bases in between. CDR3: CASSFRGQETQYF. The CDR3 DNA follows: TGTGCCAGCAGCTTCAGGGGCCAAGAGACCCAGTACTTC.

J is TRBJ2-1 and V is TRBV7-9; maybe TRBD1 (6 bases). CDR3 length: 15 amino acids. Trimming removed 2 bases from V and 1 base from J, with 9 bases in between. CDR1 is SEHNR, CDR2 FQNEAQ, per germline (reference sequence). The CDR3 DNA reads TGTGCCAGCAGCTTAACCACAGGGTCCTACAATGAGCAGTTCTTC. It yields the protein CASSLTTGSYNEQFF.

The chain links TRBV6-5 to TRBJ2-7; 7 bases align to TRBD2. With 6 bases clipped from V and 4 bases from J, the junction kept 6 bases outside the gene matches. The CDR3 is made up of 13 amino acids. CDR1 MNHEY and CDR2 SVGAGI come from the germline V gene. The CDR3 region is CASRGTSEYEQYF. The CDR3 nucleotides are TGTGCCAGCAGGGGAACTAGCGAGTACGAGCAGTACTTC.

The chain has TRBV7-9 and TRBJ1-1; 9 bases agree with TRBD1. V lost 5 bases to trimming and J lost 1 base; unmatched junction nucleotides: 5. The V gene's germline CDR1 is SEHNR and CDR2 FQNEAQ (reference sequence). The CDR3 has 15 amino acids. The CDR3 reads CASSLGTGRNTEAFF. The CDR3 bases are TGTGCCAGCAGCCTAGGGACAGGGAGGAACACTGAAGCTTTCTTT.

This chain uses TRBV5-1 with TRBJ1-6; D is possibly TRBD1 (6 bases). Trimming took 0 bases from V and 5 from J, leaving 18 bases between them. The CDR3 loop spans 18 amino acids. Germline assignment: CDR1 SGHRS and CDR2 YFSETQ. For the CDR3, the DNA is TGCGCCAGCAGCTTGGTAATGGCAGGGGCGCGGGATAATTCACCCCTCCACTTT. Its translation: CASSLVMAGARDNSPLHF.

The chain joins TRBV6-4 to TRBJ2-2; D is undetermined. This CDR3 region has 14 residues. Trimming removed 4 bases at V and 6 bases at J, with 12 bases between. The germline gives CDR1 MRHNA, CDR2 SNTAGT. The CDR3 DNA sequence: TGTGCCAGCAGTGGGGTAGCATCTGCCGGGGAGCTGTTTTTT. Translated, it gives CASSGVASAGELFF.

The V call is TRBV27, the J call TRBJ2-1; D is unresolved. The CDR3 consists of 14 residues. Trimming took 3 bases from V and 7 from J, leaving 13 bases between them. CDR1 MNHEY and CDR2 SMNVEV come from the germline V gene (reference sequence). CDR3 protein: CASSFGVSGNEQFF. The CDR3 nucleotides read TGTGCCAGCAGTTTCGGCGTCTCGGGTAATGAGCAGTTCTTC.

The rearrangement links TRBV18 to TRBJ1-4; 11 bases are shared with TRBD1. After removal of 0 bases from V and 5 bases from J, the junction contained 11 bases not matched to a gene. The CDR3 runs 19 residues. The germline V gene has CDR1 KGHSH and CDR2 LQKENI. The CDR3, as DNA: TGTGCCAGCTCACCACCTATCGGGACAGGGGGAAAAAAAAATGAAAAACTGTTTTTT. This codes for CASSPPIGTGGKKNEKLFF.

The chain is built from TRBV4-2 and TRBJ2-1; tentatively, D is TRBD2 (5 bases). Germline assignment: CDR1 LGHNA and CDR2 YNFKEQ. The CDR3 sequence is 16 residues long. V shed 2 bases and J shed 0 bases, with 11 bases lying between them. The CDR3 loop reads CASSQWTQSSYNEQFF. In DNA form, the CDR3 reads TGTGCCAGCAGCCAATGGACTCAGAGCTCCTACAATGAGCAGTTCTTC.